One and the same sample provided the 30 T cell receptor beta chains below, sequenced in a study of identical twins. MiXCR, run by TCRdb on the 5' RACE reads, gives a single entry per CDR3 protein. The profile covers 520,000 or so distinct CDR3 sequences, with 22% appearing a single time and under 0.95% taken by the ten largest. This same sample was also part of a study on T cells expressing NK-cell markers.

Specimen: CD4+ T cells sorted from blood. The receptor source for this set is a woman aged 18-29 years in good health.

This chain joins TRBV18 and TRBJ1-5; TRBD1 matches 7 bases. J was trimmed by 6 bases and V by 1 base; bases with no gene match: 6. Looked up from germline, CDR1 is KGHSH and CDR2 is LQKENI. The CDR3 consists of 15 residues. The CDR3 coding sequence is TGTGCCAGCTCACCACGGGAGGGGGCAGGTCAGCCCCAGCATTTT. Its translation is CASSPREGAGQPQHF.

The chain uses TRBV11-2 and TRBJ2-5; 8 bases fit TRBD2. Germline V gene sequence: CDR1 SGHAT, CDR2 FQNNGV. This CDR3 has 17 residues. Germline trimming cut 1 base from V and 5 bases from J; bases unmatched to any gene: 12. The CDR3 coding sequence is TGTGCCAGCAGCTTAGTTTGGGGACTAGTGGGGGGGGAGACCCAGTACTTC. Residues: CASSLVWGLVGGETQYF.

This clonotype was seen more than once but under ten times. V usage is TRBV4-2 and J usage is TRBJ2-3; D gene uncertain. The CDR3 totals 16 residues. Trimming shortened V by 0 bases and J by 0 bases, and 10 bases separated the two germline ends. CDR1 is LGHNA and CDR2 is YNFKEQ in the germline V gene. The CDR3 here is CASSQEGSPSTDTQYF. The CDR3 DNA reads TGTGCCAGCAGCCAAGAGGGGTCCCCTAGCACAGATACGCAGTATTTT.

V usage is TRBV20-1 and J usage is TRBJ2-7; a possible D gene is TRBD1 (5 bases). V was clipped by 3 bases and J by 5 bases, with 11 bases between them. This CDR3 is 12 amino acids long. Germline values: CDR1 DFQATT, CDR2 SNEGSKA (reference sequence). The CDR3 DNA is TGCAGTGCTAGCAGACAGTTCAACGAGCAGTACTTC. Residues: CSASRQFNEQYF.

The genes are TRBV5-1 and TRBJ1-2; the D is unclear. Germline values: CDR1 SGHRS, CDR2 YFSETQ. The CDR3 is 14 residues long. V lost 3 bases, J lost 4 bases, and 13 bases lay in between. This chain's CDR3 is CASSSGGVGYGYTF. In DNA, the CDR3 is TGCGCCAGCAGCTCGGGCGGCGTCGGCTATGGCTACACCTTC.

This clonotype was seen only a few times. The gene calls are TRBV29-1 and TRBJ1-2, with 10 bases fitting TRBD1. The junction had 10 bases not matched to a gene; V was cut back by 5 bases and J by 7 bases. From germline, CDR1 is SQVTM and CDR2 ANQGSEA. CDR3 length equals 14 residues. As DNA, the CDR3 is TGCAGCGTTATGACAGGGGGCGGAAGCGGTGGCTACACCTTC. Its translation: CSVMTGGGSGGYTF.

The V and J genes are TRBV5-1 and TRBJ2-3; tentatively, D is TRBD1 (6 bases). Germline CDR1 is SGHRS and CDR2 is YFSETQ. V lost 9 bases and J 5 bases, leaving 13 bases between the germline ends. The CDR3 spans 12 residues. The CDR3, as DNA: TGCGCCACCCAGGACAGCCAAGATACGCAGTATTTT. This gives the protein CATQDSQDTQYF.

The chain combines TRBV6-1 with TRBJ2-5, with D perhaps matching TRBD1 or TRBD2 (6 bases each). The CDR3 is made up of 14 amino acids. Germline CDR1 is MNHNS and CDR2 is SASEGT. V dropped 8 bases and J dropped 1 base, with 14 bases sitting between them. The CDR3 region has the DNA TGTGCCAGCCGGTGGGGGGCCGTCCAAGAGACCCAGTACTTC. It encodes CASRWGAVQETQYF.

The chain couples TRBV5-1 to TRBJ1-2; D is perhaps TRBD1 (6 bases). The germline CDR1 and CDR2 sequences are SGHRS and YFSETQ. V lost 2 bases and J 4 bases, leaving 18 bases between the germline ends. The CDR3 sequence is 16 residues long. The CDR3: CASSLNRDTSFYGYTF. Written as DNA, the CDR3 is TGCGCCAGCAGCTTAAACCGGGACACGTCATTCTATGGCTACACCTTC.

In its sample, this clonotype was seen a few times. V gene TRBV6-5 combines with J gene TRBJ2-7, with 7 nucleotides matching TRBD1. CDR1 is MNHEY and CDR2 is SVGAGI in the germline V gene. The CDR3 loop spans 14 amino acids. V dropped 4 bases and J dropped 2; count of bases not matched to a gene: 5. The CDR3 DNA is TGTGCCAGCAGTTGGGCAGGGGGTGCCTACGAGCAGTACTTC. Protein product: CASSWAGGAYEQYF.

This clonotype was observed a handful of times. This sequence joins TRBV20-1 and TRBJ2-1; TRBD2 matches 8 bases. Trimming at V came to 6 bases and at J to 5 bases, leaving 12 bases not matched to a gene. Looked up from germline, CDR1 is DFQATT and CDR2 is SNEGSKA (reference sequence). This CDR3 has 15 residues. The CDR3 region is CSASTGTRSHNEQFF. CDR3 DNA sequence: TGCAGTGCCAGCACCGGGACTAGGTCCCACAATGAGCAGTTCTTC.

V and J are TRBV7-2 and TRBJ2-3; tentative D call: TRBD1 (6 bases). CDR1 SGHTA and CDR2 FQGNSA come from the germline V gene. The CDR3 length is 14 residues. V lost 8 bases and J lost 2, with 14 bases in between. The CDR3 DNA reads as TGTGCCAGCGATCAGGGGAACCCCACAGATACGCAGTATTTT. Translation gives CASDQGNPTDTQYF.

The sample holds a few counts of this clonotype. The chain carries TRBV4-3 and TRBJ2-7; 8 bases match TRBD1. The germline V gene has CDR1 LGHNA and CDR2 YSLEER. The J segment lost 6 bases and the V segment lost 0 bases, leaving 4 bases of the junction unmatched. The CDR3 runs to 14 residues. CDR3 sequence (DNA): TGCGCCAGCAGCCAAGAACCAGGGGGCGTCGAGCAGTACTTC. It codes for CASSQEPGGVEQYF.

The chain is built from TRBV6-1 and TRBJ1-1, with D tentatively TRBD1 (6 bases). This CDR3 has 14 residues. V was trimmed by 7 bases and J by 2 bases, leaving 14 bases between them. Germline V gene sequence: CDR1 MNHNS, CDR2 SASEGT. CDR3 residues: CASNSGGRNTEAFF. In nucleotides, the CDR3 is TGTGCCAGCAACTCGGGGGGCCGAAACACTGAAGCTTTCTTT.

CDR3 sequence reads: CAWSMRNEQFF. CDR3 nucleotides: TGTGCCTGGAGTATGAGGAATGAGCAGTTCTTC. The chain carries TRBV30 and TRBJ2-1; D is uncertain. Germline V CDR1 and CDR2: GTSNPN, SVGIG (reference sequence). The CDR3 is made up of 11 amino acids. V was trimmed by 2 bases and J by 7 bases, leaving 6 bases between them.

In nucleotides, the CDR3 is TGTGCCACCAGCCCAGCAAAGGCTTCCGTGCGGACCCAGTACTTC. Its protein product is CATSPAKASVRTQYF. The V gene is TRBV15, the J gene TRBJ2-5; unclear D gene. CDR1 and CDR2 from the germline V gene are LNHNV and YYDKDF (reference sequence). The CDR3 extends over 15 amino acids. V was pared by 5 bases and J by 7 bases, with 20 bases between. The entire variable domain, with the rest obtained from reference TRBV15 and TRBJ2-5, is as follows: DAMVIQNPRYQVTQFGKPVTLSCSQTLNHNVMYWYQQKSSQAPKLLFHYYDKDFNNEADTPDNFQSRRPNTSFCFLDIRSPGLGDTAMYLCATSPAKASVRTQYFGPGTRLLVL.

This clonotype was observed a few times. The rearrangement uses TRBV20-1 and TRBJ2-7, with D unclear. Germline V gene sequence: CDR1 DFQATT, CDR2 SNEGSKA (reference sequence). This CDR3 spans 13 amino acids. V lost 0 bases, J lost 2 bases, and 8 bases lay in between. The CDR3 bases are TGCAGTGCTAGAGAAGTGTTTACCTACGAGCAGTACTTC. Translated, it gives CSAREVFTYEQYF.

This clonotype has just a few counts. The chain employs TRBV2 and TRBJ2-5; D might be TRBD1 (6 bases). In germline, CDR1 is SNHLY, CDR2 FYNNEI. The CDR3 has 13 residues. Trimming shortened V by 7 bases and J by 5 bases, and 14 bases separated the two germline ends. The CDR3 DNA follows: TGTGCCAGCATAAGGGACAATATGGAGACCCAGTACTTC. It yields the protein CASIRDNMETQYF.

In its sample, this clonotype was seen a few times. This chain uses TRBV6-5 with TRBJ2-3; D could derive from TRBD1 or TRBD2 (5 bases each). Germline V CDR1 and CDR2: MNHEY, SVGAGI. This CDR3 contains 16 residues. V dropped 0 bases and J dropped 3 bases, with 13 bases sitting between them. The CDR3 region is CASSYSGDRRTDTQYF. The CDR3 nucleotides read TGTGCCAGCAGTTACTCAGGGGACCGACGAACAGATACGCAGTATTTT.

The sample holds a few counts of this clonotype. The rearrangement uses TRBV10-3 and TRBJ2-3; D ambiguous. This CDR3 is 12 amino acids long. V was shortened by 0 bases and J by 7 bases, with 5 bases between the two germline ends. Germline CDR1 and CDR2: ENHRY and SYGVKD. The CDR3 nucleotides read TGTGCCATCAGTGAGTCGGAGAATACGCAGTATTTT. As protein: CAISESENTQYF.

The chain has TRBV12-3 or TRBV12-4 and TRBJ2-1; weak D call: TRBD2 (6 bases). Trimming removed 6 bases at V and 8 bases at J, with 20 bases between. The CDR3 runs 15 residues. The CDR3 here is CASSPGGGPYDEQFF. DNA for the CDR3: TGTGCCAGCAGCCCCGGCGGAGGGCCATACGATGAGCAGTTCTTC.

In this sample, this clonotype turned up a few times. This chain connects TRBV12-3 or TRBV12-4 to TRBJ1-2; D not certain. Trimming took 6 bases from V and 11 from J, leaving 13 bases between them. The CDR3 is 11 amino acids. The chain's CDR3 is CASRYSSTYTF. The CDR3 nucleotides are TGTGCCAGCAGATACAGCTCCACGTACACCTTC.

The chain has TRBV5-5 and TRBJ1-1, with TRBD1 matching over 7 bases. The germline V gene has CDR1 SGHKS and CDR2 YYEKEE (reference sequence). CDR3 length equals 15 residues. The junction had 9 bases not matched to a gene; V was cut back by 2 bases and J by 5 bases. The CDR3 DNA sequence: TGTGCCAGCAGCTTACGTACAGGGGAAGGGACTGAAGCTTTCTTT. It is translated as CASSLRTGEGTEAFF.

The rearrangement joins TRBV20-1 to TRBJ2-5; TRBD2 is a possible D gene (6 bases). V was trimmed by 5 bases and J by 5 bases, leaving 15 bases between them. Germline V gives CDR1 DFQATT, CDR2 SNEGSKA (reference sequence). The CDR3 runs to 13 residues. The CDR3 region is CSALTRGSETQYF. The CDR3 DNA follows: TGCAGTGCTCTGACTAGGGGATCGGAGACCCAGTACTTC.

The chain combines TRBV6-1 with TRBJ2-1; TRBD2 matches at 10 bases. This CDR3 has 17 residues. The germline V gene has CDR1 MNHNS and CDR2 SASEGT. V lost 11 bases and J lost 0; bases outside the gene matches: 13. The CDR3 reads CASDQRGGPSSYNEQFF. CDR3 DNA: TGTGCCTCGGATCAGCGGGGGGGACCGAGCTCCTACAATGAGCAGTTCTTC.

The rearrangement links TRBV12-3 or TRBV12-4 to TRBJ1-2, with a weak D call TRBD1 (6 bases). CDR3 size: 13 residues. V lost 1 base and J 4 bases, leaving 7 bases between the germline ends. CDR3 amino acids: CASSLEQGYGYTF. In DNA form, the CDR3 reads TGTGCCAGCAGTTTAGAACAGGGCTATGGCTACACCTTC.

The chain has TRBV4-2 and TRBJ2-5; possibly TRBD2 for D (6 bases). V was cut by 0 bases and J by 5 bases, with 16 bases left in between. The CDR3 loop spans 16 amino acids. The germline CDR1 and CDR2 sequences are LGHNA and YNFKEQ. The CDR3 sequence is CASSQERRLDRETQYF. In DNA form, the CDR3 reads TGTGCCAGCAGCCAAGAGAGGCGACTAGATCGGGAGACCCAGTACTTC.

V gene TRBV20-1 combines with J gene TRBJ1-5; D is ambiguous. The CDR3 runs 13 residues. Trimming removed 4 bases from V and 1 base from J, with 8 bases in between. CDR1 is DFQATT and CDR2 is SNEGSKA in the germline V gene (reference sequence). This CDR3 reads CSAIYNSNQPQHF. The CDR3 DNA sequence: TGCAGTGCTATTTACAACAGCAATCAGCCCCAGCATTTT.

The V gene is TRBV29-1, the J gene TRBJ1-1, with D perhaps matching TRBD1 (5 bases). This CDR3 spans 14 amino acids. The germline V and J ends were trimmed by 5 bases and 3 bases, with 16 bases remaining between them. Per germline, CDR1 SQVTM and CDR2 ANQGSEA. The CDR3 sequence is CSVHTPGTDTEAFF. The CDR3 DNA reads TGCAGCGTTCATACCCCCGGGACTGACACTGAAGCTTTCTTT.

This clonotype was observed a few times. This chain uses TRBV10-2 with TRBJ2-7; TRBD2 agrees at 12 bases. Germline V gene sequence: CDR1 WSHSY, CDR2 SAAADI. V trimming: 4 bases; J trimming: 3 bases; junction bases outside the gene matches: 4. CDR3 length: 15 amino acids. CDR3 DNA: TGCGCCAGCAGTGGACTAGCGGGAGAGGTCTACGAGCAGTACTTC. Amino acids: CASSGLAGEVYEQYF.